A single sample is the source of the 29 T cell receptor beta chains below, sequenced in a study of T cell responses to AZD1222 COVID-19 vaccine. Libraries were prepared by immunoSEQ multiplex PCR; TCRdb keeps only in-frame clonotypes and omits some of them. The repertoire holds about 110,000 clones, with about 90% as singletons. Sequences were derived from peripheral blood, sampled on day 0 of AZD1222 vaccination. These TCRs come from an adult in good health.

The chain employs TRBV9 and TRBJ2-2; the D gene is possibly TRBD2 (6 bases). The CDR3 is 17 residues long. The V end was cut by 0 bases, the J end by 4 bases, with 16 bases between. CDR1 is SGDLS, CDR2 YYNGEE, per germline. In nucleotides, the CDR3 is TGTGCCAGCAGCGTAGCTTCTGGTGGGGGGAGCACCGGGGAGCTGTTTTTT. This codes for CASSVASGGGSTGELFF. Complete variable domain (other parts from reference TRBV9 and TRBJ2-2): DSGVTQTPKHLITATGQRVTLRCSPRSGDLSVYWYQQSLDQGLQFLIQYYNGEERAKGNILERFSAQQFPDLHSELNLSSLELGDSALYFCASSVASGGGSTGELFFGEGSRLTVL.

V and J are TRBV6-5 and TRBJ1-2, with D hard to call. Trimming pared 0 bases from V and 2 bases from J, leaving 10 bases between. CDR3 length equals 15 residues. Germline-derived CDR1 and CDR2 are MNHEY and SVGAGI. CDR3 bases: TGTGCCAGCAGTTACTCGGAGGAATTCAACTATGGCTACACCTTC. Translation gives CASSYSEEFNYGYTF.

The V and J genes are TRBV5-3 and TRBJ2-1; D might be TRBD1 (6 bases). TRBV5-3 is an open reading frame whose function is uncertain. The length of the CDR3 is 16 residues. V shed 0 bases and J shed 7 bases, with 17 bases lying between them. The CDR3 region is CARSLVTGKVKNEQFF. CDR3 DNA sequence: TGTGCCAGAAGCTTGGTTACAGGGAAGGTCAAAAATGAGCAGTTCTTC.

This rearrangement joins TRBV30 to TRBJ1-2; tentative D call: TRBD1 (6 bases). The germline gives CDR1 GTSNPN, CDR2 SVGIG (reference sequence). Between the trimmed V and J ends, which lost 2 bases and 2 bases, there was a span of 12 bases. The CDR3 is made up of 14 amino acids. DNA of the CDR3: TGTGCCTGGAGTCCCCCAGACAGGAACTATGGCTACACCTTC. The encoded protein is CAWSPPDRNYGYTF.

The chain is built from TRBV28 and TRBJ1-5, with D perhaps matching TRBD1 (6 bases). CDR1 is MDHEN and CDR2 is SYDVKM in the germline V gene. The CDR3 runs to 15 residues. The V end was cut by 5 bases, the J end by 5 bases, with 16 bases between. The CDR3 reads CASSLSGVGDQPQHF. CDR3 nucleotides: TGTGCCAGCAGTCTCTCAGGGGTAGGCGATCAGCCCCAGCATTTT.

This clone was detected only once. The chain carries TRBV5-6 and TRBJ2-7; D gene ambiguous. The CDR3 totals 12 residues. V lost 0 bases, J lost 4 bases, and 5 bases lay in between. CDR1 SGHDT and CDR2 YYEEEE come from the germline V gene. The DNA of the CDR3 is TGTGCCAGCAGCTTGGGGAATTACGAGCAGTACTTC. Amino acids: CASSLGNYEQYF.

The rearrangement links TRBV12-3 or TRBV12-4 to TRBJ1-6, with D uncertain. The CDR3 is 13 residues long. Trimming took 3 bases from V and 7 from J, leaving 7 bases between them. CDR3 DNA sequence: TGTGCCAGCAGTTTCCGGGAAAATTCACCCCTCCACTTT. Amino acid sequence: CASSFRENSPLHF.

V is TRBV28 and J is TRBJ1-2; TRBD1 might be the D (6 bases). The CDR3 extends over 12 amino acids. Germline-derived CDR1 and CDR2 are MDHEN and SYDVKM. V lost 8 bases and J 5 bases, leaving 12 bases between the germline ends. The CDR3 sequence is CASCRGSYGYTF. The CDR3 DNA sequence: TGTGCCAGCTGTAGGGGGTCATATGGCTACACCTTC.

The chain recombines TRBV5-6 with TRBJ1-2; possible D gene TRBD1, 5 bases. Germline lookup yields CDR1 SGHDT and CDR2 YYEEEE. Trimming removed 0 bases at V and 8 bases at J, with 11 bases between. The CDR3 consists of 13 residues. Here the CDR3 reads CASSLVGAEGYTF. The DNA for the CDR3 is TGTGCCAGCAGCTTGGTCGGGGCGGAAGGCTACACCTTC.

This chain links TRBV28 with TRBJ1-5, with 9 positions matching TRBD1. Germline CDR1 is MDHEN and CDR2 is SYDVKM. Unmatched junction bases numbered 7, after V lost 4 bases and J lost 9 bases. The CDR3 is 14 residues long. The CDR3 sequence: CASSYGQGRRPQHF. CDR3 DNA: TGTGCCAGCAGTTACGGACAGGGGAGGCGGCCCCAGCATTTT.

This clone was seen just once. A read error may produce the germline difference seen at one junction end. J is TRBJ1-1 and V is TRBV27, with D possibly being TRBD1 (6 bases). This CDR3 comprises 14 residues. Looked up from germline, CDR1 is MNHEY and CDR2 is SMNVEV (reference sequence). CDR3 nucleotides: TGTGCCAGCAGTTTATATACAGGGATGGCTGAAGCTTCCTTT. Protein sequence: CASSLYTGMAEASF.

This chain connects TRBV27 to TRBJ1-2; tentatively, D is TRBD1 (5 bases). V was clipped by 5 bases and J by 4 bases, with 5 bases between them. The CDR3 is made up of 11 amino acids. Germline values: CDR1 MNHEY, CDR2 SMNVEV (reference sequence). This CDR3 is CASSQGYGYTF. In nucleotides, the CDR3 is TGTGCCAGCAGTCAGGGCTATGGCTACACCTTC.

The chain joins TRBV6-5 to TRBJ1-2; D is possibly TRBD1 (5 bases). The CDR3 sequence is 13 residues long. The V and J ends lost 7 bases and 1 base respectively, with 10 bases between them. Germline CDR1 MNHEY, CDR2 SVGAGI. CDR3 region: CASNVDSNYGYTF. In nucleotides, the CDR3 is TGTGCCAGCAACGTCGACAGTAACTATGGCTACACCTTC.

The chain employs TRBV19 and TRBJ1-1, with TRBD1 matching over 7 bases. The V segment lost 2 bases and the J segment 12 bases; nucleotides outside the gene matches: 9. Germline-derived CDR1 and CDR2 are LNHDA and SQIVND (reference sequence). CDR3 length: 13 residues. This CDR3 reads CASSIPGGVGSFF. The CDR3 region has the DNA TGTGCCAGTAGTATACCAGGGGGAGTCGGATCTTTCTTT.

The rearrangement uses TRBV5-1 and TRBJ2-1; D possibly corresponds to TRBD2 (6 bases). The CDR3 sequence is 14 residues long. Germline CDR1 and CDR2: SGHRS and YFSETQ. V shed 7 bases and J shed 3 bases, with 14 bases lying between them. The CDR3 nucleotides read TGCGCCAGCTCTTGGGGGGACGGCTACAATGAGCAGTTCTTC. As protein: CASSWGDGYNEQFF.

The V gene is TRBV29-1, the J gene TRBJ2-1, with a possible D match to TRBD2 (6 bases). The CDR3 sequence is 15 residues long. Germline V CDR1 and CDR2: SQVTM, ANQGSEA. With 5 bases removed from V and 0 bases from J, the gap between germline ends came to 14 bases. The CDR3 sequence is CSVNLAGSSYNEQFF. The DNA of the CDR3 is TGCAGCGTTAATCTCGCGGGGAGCTCCTACAATGAGCAGTTCTTC.

The chain links TRBV4-1 to TRBJ2-5, with 7 positions matching TRBD1. Germline V gene lookup returns CDR1 MGHRA and CDR2 YSYEKL. The CDR3 sequence is 17 residues long. V gave up 0 bases and J gave up 6 bases; unmatched junction bases: 13. The CDR3: CASSQDWGETGLKTQYF. The CDR3 region has the DNA TGCGCCAGCAGCCAAGATTGGGGCGAGACAGGGTTAAAGACCCAGTACTTC.

This clone has more than one count but fewer than ten. The genes are TRBV15 and TRBJ2-2; TRBD1 matches at 8 bases. Germline V lookup: CDR1 LNHNV, CDR2 YYDKDF (reference sequence). CDR3 length: 13 residues. V lost 7 bases and J lost 3; bases outside the gene matches: 1. The CDR3 DNA reads TGTGCCACCACGGACAGGGACACCGGGGAGCTGTTTTTT. Its protein product is CATTDRDTGELFF.

This chain links TRBV2 with TRBJ2-1; 11 positions match TRBD1. The V gene's germline CDR1 is SNHLY and CDR2 FYNNEI. The CDR3 runs 16 residues. The junction had 14 bases not matched to a gene; V was cut back by 7 bases and J by 9 bases. CDR3 nucleotide sequence: TGTGCCAGCACCCTCTACAGGGACAGGGGGTCGGGTGAGCAGTTCTTC. It yields the protein CASTLYRDRGSGEQFF.

In its sample, this clone was seen once. This sequence joins TRBV3-1 (or the pseudogene TRBV3-2) and TRBJ1-2, with 9 bases lining up with TRBD1. V shed 4 bases and J 5 bases; nucleotides not matched to a gene: 11. Germline values: CDR1 LGHDT, CDR2 YNNKEL (reference sequence). This CDR3 has 16 residues. The DNA for the CDR3 is TGTGCCAGCAGCCCATCCCCCGGACAGGGGACTTATGGCTACACCTTC. As protein: CASSPSPGQGTYGYTF.

The gene calls are TRBV7-9 and TRBJ1-3; D gene unclear. The germline gives CDR1 SEHNR, CDR2 FQNEAQ (reference sequence). V gave up 3 bases and J gave up 6 bases, with 12 bases separating them. CDR3 length: 14 amino acids. The chain's CDR3 is CASSFYTDKNTIYF. Here the CDR3 DNA reads TGTGCCAGCAGCTTCTACACAGATAAAAACACCATATATTTT. The complete variable domain, with remaining parts taken from reference TRBV7-9 and TRBJ1-3, reads DTGVSQNPRHKITKRGQNVTFRCDPISEHNRLYWYRQTLGQGPEFLTYFQNEAQLEKSRLLSDRFSAERPKGSFSTLEIQRTEQGDSAMYLCASSFYTDKNTIYFGEGSWLTVV.

This chain connects TRBV3-1 (or the pseudogene TRBV3-2) to TRBJ1-5; D is perhaps TRBD1 (5 bases). The CDR3 loop spans 16 amino acids. V was clipped by 1 base and J by 4 bases, with 14 bases between them. Germline V gene data show CDR1 as LGHDT and CDR2 as YNNKEL (reference sequence). The CDR3 loop is CASSQGSGTGNQPQHF. The DNA for the CDR3 is TGTGCCAGCAGCCAAGGCTCCGGGACTGGTAATCAGCCCCAGCATTTT.

A single count supports this clone. V usage is TRBV5-8 and J usage is TRBJ1-2; perhaps TRBD1 as D (6 bases). Trimming shortened V by 1 base and J by 12 bases, and 13 bases separated the two germline ends. CDR1 is SGHTS, CDR2 YDEGEE, per germline. This CDR3 has 12 amino acids. For the CDR3, the DNA is TGTGCCAGCAGCTTGACAGGGTTGGTCCACACCTTC. As protein: CASSLTGLVHTF.

This chain uses TRBV5-5 with TRBJ1-6; a possible D gene is TRBD1 (6 bases). The ends were cut back, 4 bases at V and 12 bases at J, with 14 bases in the middle. CDR1 SGHKS and CDR2 YYEKEE come from the germline V gene (reference sequence). The CDR3 length is 13 residues. CDR3 region: CASSRQGTQPLHF. The DNA for the CDR3 is TGTGCCAGCAGCCGTCAGGGGACGCAACCCCTCCACTTT.

The chain uses TRBV29-1 and TRBJ2-7; D unclear. V lost 6 bases and J lost 3, with 9 bases in between. The CDR3 extends over 11 amino acids. CDR1 and CDR2 (germline): SQVTM, ANQGSEA. CDR3 in DNA: TGCAGCGTCCTCACGGGCTACGAGCAGTACTTC. This encodes CSVLTGYEQYF.

This clone was detected only once. This chain connects TRBV7-9 to TRBJ2-3, with 7 bases that match TRBD1. Losses at the gene ends were 4 bases for V and 0 bases for J; bases not matched to a gene: 4. CDR1 is SEHNR, CDR2 FQNEAQ, per germline (reference sequence). The CDR3 has 15 residues. The CDR3, as DNA: TGTGCCAGCAGCTCGACAGGGTTGAGCACAGATACGCAGTATTTT. Its protein product is CASSSTGLSTDTQYF. Combining the CDR3 with reference TRBV7-9 and TRBJ2-3 gives the whole variable domain DTGVSQNPRHKITKRGQNVTFRCDPISEHNRLYWYRQTLGQGPEFLTYFQNEAQLEKSRLLSDRFSAERPKGSFSTLEIQRTEQGDSAMYLCASSSTGLSTDTQYFGPGTRLTVL.

CDR3 residues: CASSPGQAGDTEAFF. CDR3 in DNA: TGCGCCAGCAGCCCGGGACAGGCGGGCGACACTGAAGCTTTCTTT. The chain carries TRBV5-1 and TRBJ1-1; TRBD1 agrees at 8 bases. The junction had 8 bases not matched to a gene; V was cut back by 4 bases and J by 3 bases. Germline-derived CDR1 and CDR2 are SGHRS and YFSETQ. This CDR3 has 15 amino acids.

J is TRBJ2-7 and V is TRBV7-9, with no clear D. Germline V lookup: CDR1 SEHNR, CDR2 FQNEAQ (reference sequence). CDR3 size: 15 residues. Trimming took off 1 base at V and 4 bases at J, with 14 bases between the two ends. DNA of the CDR3: TGTGCCAGCAGCTTAGAAGGGCAGCTGTCTTACGAGCAGTACTTC. It yields the protein CASSLEGQLSYEQYF.

The V and J genes are TRBV18 and TRBJ1-2; D is uncertain. The CDR3 totals 13 residues. With 1 base removed from V and 8 bases from J, the gap between germline ends came to 11 bases. Germline V gene lookup returns CDR1 KGHSH and CDR2 LQKENI. This CDR3 is CASSPRSGEGYTF. CDR3 nucleotide sequence: TGTGCCAGCTCACCACGGTCCGGTGAGGGCTACACCTTC.